A single sample is the source of the 4 T cell receptor beta chains below, sequenced in a study of OX40 agonist ivuxolimab in advanced cancers. Clones were sequenced by immunoSEQ multiplex PCR, and TCRdb holds only the in-frame ones, with some missing. Here the sample spans 100,000 to 150,000 clones, about 93% being singletons. The sample was CD4+ or CD8+ T cells sorted from blood, taken in a trial of the OX40 agonist ivuxolimab. Receptors were obtained from an adult with an advanced solid tumor such as melanoma, head and neck, liver or kidney cancer.

The chain joins TRBV6-1 to TRBJ2-1; 8 nucleotides agree with TRBD1. From germline, CDR1 is MNHNS and CDR2 SASEGT. V trimming: 6 bases; J trimming: 0 bases; junction bases outside the gene matches: 4. This CDR3 is built from 15 residues. The CDR3 sequence: CASRPGGSSYNEQFF. The CDR3, as DNA: TGTGCCAGCAGGCCAGGGGGCAGCTCCTACAATGAGCAGTTCTTC.

The chain has TRBV11-2 and TRBJ2-2; 14 bases are shared with TRBD2. The J segment lost 6 bases and the V segment lost 1 base, leaving 4 bases of the junction unmatched. Per the germline V gene, CDR1 is SGHAT and CDR2 is FQNNGV. The CDR3 sequence is 17 residues long. CDR3 sequence: CASSLARLAGGPGELFF. DNA for the CDR3: TGTGCCAGCAGCTTAGCCCGACTAGCGGGAGGGCCCGGGGAGCTGTTTTTT.

CDR3 region: CASSFAGRHGYTF. The CDR3 nucleotides read TGTGCCAGCAGTTTTGCCGGCCGTCATGGCTACACCTTC. V gene TRBV28 combines with J gene TRBJ1-2; D ambiguous. In germline, CDR1 is MDHEN, CDR2 SYDVKM. Trimming shortened V by 3 bases and J by 6 bases, and 11 bases separated the two germline ends. CDR3 length: 13 residues.

The gene calls are TRBV5-4 and TRBJ2-7; D is perhaps TRBD2 (5 bases). Looked up from germline, CDR1 is SGHNT and CDR2 is YYREEE (reference sequence). The CDR3 has 15 residues. With 3 bases removed from V and 6 bases from J, the gap between germline ends came to 19 bases. CDR3 amino acids: CASSSGMQTIGEQYF. CDR3 bases: TGTGCCAGCAGCTCTGGGATGCAGACTATAGGCGAGCAGTACTTC. Drawing the rest from reference TRBV5-4 and TRBJ2-7, the complete variable domain is ETGVTQSPTHLIKTRGQQVTLRCSSQSGHNTVSWYQQALGQGPQFIFQYYREEENGRGNFPPRFSGLQFPNYSSELNVNALELDDSALYLCASSSGMQTIGEQYFGPGTRLTVT.